This T cell receptor (beta chain) emerged from a study of response to subunit inactivated influenza vaccine. Whole-study findings and limits: There was a suggestion from the authors that each seasonal influenza vaccination recruits few new T cells.

This CDR3 region has 17 residues. From germline, CDR1 is SGHKS and CDR2 YYEKEE (reference sequence). V shed 2 bases and J 4 bases; nucleotides not matched to a gene: 11. This clonotype was recorded at least ten times. Its antigen is not known. Each CDR3 protein is one row after TCRdb ran MiXCR on the RT-PCR reads. The table lists 500,000 to 600,000 distinct CDR3 sequences, roughly 12% of them singletons, with roughly 10% in the top ten. The TCR sequence derives from a man aged 45-60 years who received an inactivated influenza vaccine. The sequenced sample was PBMCs from blood, obtained on the day of vaccination. J is TRBJ2-7 and V is TRBV5-5, with TRBD2 identical over 11 bases. The CDR3 loop is CASSFYLTSGRQYEQYF. The CDR3 nucleotides read TGTGCCAGCAGCTTCTATCTTACTAGCGGGAGACAGTACGAGCAGTACTTC.